This T cell receptor beta chain derives from a study of T-cell memory formation after mild COVID-19. The overall study: The study found TCR clusters largely donor specific.

TCRdb called the 5' RACE reads again in MiXCR, with one record for every CDR3 protein. Among 430,000 or so distinct CDR3 sequences listed, approximately 25% were seen once. Study-wide results and limits: Detection of some responders pre-infection suggested pre-existing cross-reactive memory T cells participated. The main location of contracting CD4+ clones was CM and EM, and that of contracting CD8+ clones was EMRA.

In regard to this clonotype: Its antigen is not identified.

Sequencing was done on a sample of PBMCs or a T cell subset sorted from them (not recorded which). The receptor was isolated from an adult woman who had mild COVID-19 (a few samples of this study predate the infection). Cell type and time point are not known.

The CDR3 region is CASLTSGALHTQYF. CDR3 DNA sequence: TGTGCCAGCCTCACTAGCGGGGCCCTACATACGCAGTATTTT. V is TRBV6-1 and J is TRBJ2-3, with 10 bases fitting TRBD2. V shed 8 bases and J 7 bases; nucleotides not matched to a gene: 9. From germline, CDR1 is MNHNS and CDR2 SASEGT. The CDR3 runs to 14 residues.